These 15 T cell receptor beta chains were sequenced from one sample in a study of blood T cell repertoires in COVID-19. The assay was immunoSEQ multiplex PCR, and TCRdb's table has in-frame clones only and misses some. The sample consists of about 160,000 clones, 70% to 90% of them appearing once. The sequenced material came from peripheral blood. Receptors originate from a man aged 65 to 79 with acute or convalescent COVID-19.

This clone was counted only a few times. V usage is TRBV6-2 or TRBV6-3 and J usage is TRBJ1-5; D is ambiguous. Between the trimmed V and J ends, which lost 6 bases and 5 bases, there was a span of 8 bases. CDR1 is MNHEY and CDR2 is SVGEGT in the germline V gene. CDR3 length: 12 residues. Here the CDR3 reads CASSKAHQPQHF. The CDR3 nucleotides read TGTGCCAGCAGCAAAGCCCATCAGCCCCAGCATTTT.

The chain is built from TRBV7-9 and TRBJ1-6; the match to TRBD1 covers 9 bases. The CDR3 has 14 residues. Germline V gene lookup returns CDR1 SEHNR and CDR2 FQNEAQ (reference sequence). V shed 6 bases and J 10 bases; nucleotides not matched to a gene: 7. CDR3 region: CASSYRDRASPLHF. CDR3 in DNA: TGTGCCAGCAGTTACCGGGACAGGGCCTCACCCCTCCACTTT.

The CDR3 nucleotides are TGTGCCACCAGTGATTCTGCCAGGCGGGCGGCAGATACGCAGTATTTT. It codes for CATSDSARRAADTQYF. The rearrangement links TRBV24-1 to TRBJ2-3; a possible D gene is TRBD2 (5 bases). Germline V CDR1 and CDR2: KGHDR, SFDVKD. The CDR3 has 16 residues. Trimming shortened V by 2 bases and J by 4 bases, and 15 bases separated the two germline ends.

The V and J genes are TRBV28 and TRBJ1-2, with 7 positions matching TRBD1. Trimming at V came to 1 base and at J to 6 bases, leaving 5 bases not matched to a gene. Germline loops: CDR1 MDHEN, CDR2 SYDVKM. This CDR3 has 14 residues. The DNA for the CDR3 is TGTGCCAGCAGTTTATCACGGCAGGGGGATGGCTACACCTTC. Its protein is CASSLSRQGDGYTF.

The count of this clone is one. V is TRBV18 and J is TRBJ2-1; TRBD2 matches 8 bases. Germline-derived CDR1 and CDR2 are KGHSH and LQKENI. CDR3 length equals 16 residues. J gave up 0 bases and V 3 bases, and 4 bases lay outside the gene matches. Here the CDR3 reads CASSPWSGSSYNEQFF. The CDR3 DNA is TGTGCCAGCTCACCTTGGAGCGGGAGCTCCTACAATGAGCAGTTCTTC.

This chain connects TRBV18 to TRBJ1-2, with TRBD1 matching over 10 bases. The germline V gene encodes CDR1 KGHSH and CDR2 LQKENI. V lost 2 bases to trimming and J lost 4 bases; unmatched junction nucleotides: 10. This CDR3 is built from 17 residues. In DNA, the CDR3 is TGTGCCAGCTCACCAGCGTTTGCGACAGGGGGCTCCTATGGCTACACCTTC. This codes for CASSPAFATGGSYGYTF.

The chain has TRBV5-1 and TRBJ2-1; D may be TRBD1 (6 bases). Germline CDR1 is SGHRS and CDR2 is YFSETQ. V shed 0 bases and J shed 6 bases, with 13 bases lying between them. The CDR3 is 15 amino acids. In nucleotides, the CDR3 is TGCGCCAGCAGCTTGGGGCAGGGGATGGGCAATGAGCAGTTCTTC. Amino acid sequence: CASSLGQGMGNEQFF.

The chain has TRBV9 and TRBJ2-7; D is perhaps TRBD1 (7 bases). The V end was cut by 4 bases, the J end by 2 bases, with 16 bases between. From germline, CDR1 is SGDLS and CDR2 YYNGEE. The CDR3 loop spans 15 amino acids. The CDR3 sequence: CASSPQGGTAYEQYF. For the CDR3, the DNA is TGTGCCAGCAGCCCCCAGGGCGGGACAGCCTACGAGCAGTACTTC.

In its sample, this clone was seen a few times. The genes are TRBV6-5 and TRBJ2-2; 10 nucleotides match TRBD2. V lost 4 bases to trimming and J lost 3 bases; unmatched junction nucleotides: 2. From germline, CDR1 is MNHEY and CDR2 SVGAGI. This CDR3 has 15 residues. The CDR3 DNA sequence: TGTGCCAGCAGTTCCGGGACTAGCGACACCGGGGAGCTGTTTTTT. The encoded protein is CASSSGTSDTGELFF.

The chain joins TRBV6-2 or TRBV6-3 to TRBJ1-4; a possible D gene is TRBD1 (6 bases). Trimming left V 5 bases short and J 8 bases short, with 15 bases between. CDR1 is MNHEY and CDR2 is SVGEGT in the germline V gene. The length of the CDR3 is 14 residues. The CDR3 region has the DNA TGTGCCAGCAGTCCAGGGGCCGTCCGAGAAAAACTGTTTTTT. This codes for CASSPGAVREKLFF.

The gene calls are TRBV5-1 and TRBJ1-3; D is possibly TRBD1 (6 bases). This CDR3 has 16 amino acids. V lost 0 bases and J lost 0, with 10 bases in between. Germline V lookup: CDR1 SGHRS, CDR2 YFSETQ. CDR3 sequence (DNA): TGCGCCAGCAGCTTGGCCCGACAGGACTCTGGAAACACCATATATTTT. It translates to CASSLARQDSGNTIYF.

The gene calls are TRBV6-2 or TRBV6-3 and TRBJ1-2; weak D call: TRBD1 (5 bases). Germline CDR1 is MNHEY and CDR2 is SVGEGT. Trimming removed 5 bases at V and 6 bases at J, with 22 bases between. This CDR3 has 16 amino acids. The CDR3 here is CASSASGQGRMNGYTF. CDR3 coding DNA: TGTGCCAGCAGTGCTTCTGGGCAGGGTAGAATGAATGGCTACACCTTC.

The chain carries TRBV5-1 and TRBJ1-2; weak D call: TRBD1 (5 bases). The germline V and J ends were trimmed by 5 bases and 3 bases, with 17 bases remaining between them. Germline CDR1 reads SGHRS; CDR2 reads YFSETQ. The CDR3 is 15 residues long. The DNA of the CDR3 is TGCGCCAGCAGAGAGGGGACTCCTGGGCACTATGGCTACACCTTC. Translated: CASREGTPGHYGYTF.

V usage is TRBV12-3 or TRBV12-4 and J usage is TRBJ1-1; the D is unclear. The CDR3 sequence is 12 residues long. The ends were cut back, 7 bases at V and 7 bases at J, with 13 bases in the middle. CDR3 residues: CASTLRVSEAFF. CDR3 bases: TGTGCCAGCACCCTACGGGTCAGTGAAGCTTTCTTT.

This rearrangement joins TRBV5-1 to TRBJ2-2; a possible D gene is TRBD2 (5 bases). The germline V and J ends were trimmed by 0 bases and 4 bases, with 10 bases remaining between them. The length of the CDR3 is 15 residues. Germline V gene lookup returns CDR1 SGHRS and CDR2 YFSETQ. The CDR3 nucleotides read TGCGCCAGCAGCTTGGTGATCGGGGTCACCGGGGAGCTGTTTTTT. Translation gives CASSLVIGVTGELFF.